The clone carrying this TCR beta chain was picked up a small number of times. The entry originates in a study of beta chain features in type 1 diabetes. Reverse transcribing all isolated RNA meant expressed TCRB transcripts were sequenced. The repertoire was sequenced with immunoSEQ multiplex PCR; TCRdb's copy has only in-frame clones and lacks some. The table records fewer than 650,000 clones, 15% to 19% of them present only once. The CDR3 length is 16 residues. Germline CDR1 and CDR2: SGDLS and YYNGEE. Between the trimmed V and J ends, which lost 0 bases and 4 bases, there was a span of 14 bases. The sequenced sample was naive CD4+ T cells from blood. This sequence originates from a young man in good health. The chain joins TRBV9 to TRBJ1-3; TRBD1 might be the D (6 bases). Here the CDR3 reads CASSVAPGGQGNTIYF. In DNA, the CDR3 is TGTGCCAGCAGCGTAGCTCCGGGGGGGCAAGGAAACACCATATATTTT.